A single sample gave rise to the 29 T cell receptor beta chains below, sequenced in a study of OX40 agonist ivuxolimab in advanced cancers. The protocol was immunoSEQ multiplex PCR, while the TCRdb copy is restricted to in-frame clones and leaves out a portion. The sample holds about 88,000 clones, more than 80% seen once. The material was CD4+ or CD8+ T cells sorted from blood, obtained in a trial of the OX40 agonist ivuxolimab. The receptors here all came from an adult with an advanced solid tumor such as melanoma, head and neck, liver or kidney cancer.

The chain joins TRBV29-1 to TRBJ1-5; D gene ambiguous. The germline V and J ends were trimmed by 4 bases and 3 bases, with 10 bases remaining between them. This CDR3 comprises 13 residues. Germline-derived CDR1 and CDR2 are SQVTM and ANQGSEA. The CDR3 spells CSVVTDNNQPQHF. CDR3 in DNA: TGCAGCGTTGTAACAGACAACAATCAGCCCCAGCATTTT.

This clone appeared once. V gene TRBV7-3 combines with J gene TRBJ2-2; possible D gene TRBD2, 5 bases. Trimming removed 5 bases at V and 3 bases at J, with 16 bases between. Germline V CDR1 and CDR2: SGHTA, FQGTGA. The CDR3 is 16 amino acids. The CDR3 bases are TGTGCCAGCAGCCTGACGCAGCGGTGGGACACCGGGGAGCTGTTTTTT. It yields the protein CASSLTQRWDTGELFF.

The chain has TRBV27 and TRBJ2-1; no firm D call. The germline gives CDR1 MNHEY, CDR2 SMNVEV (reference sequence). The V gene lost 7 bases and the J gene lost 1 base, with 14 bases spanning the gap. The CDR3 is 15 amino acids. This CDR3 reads CASNLMGASYNEQFF. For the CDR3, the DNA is TGTGCCAGCAACCTAATGGGCGCTTCCTACAATGAGCAGTTCTTC.

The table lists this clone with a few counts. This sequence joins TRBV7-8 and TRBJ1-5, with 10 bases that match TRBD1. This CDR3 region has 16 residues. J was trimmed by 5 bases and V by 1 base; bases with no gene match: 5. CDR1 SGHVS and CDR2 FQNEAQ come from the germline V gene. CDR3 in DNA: TGTGCCAGCAGCTTAGAAGGGACAGGGGACTATCAGCCCCAGCATTTT. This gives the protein CASSLEGTGDYQPQHF.

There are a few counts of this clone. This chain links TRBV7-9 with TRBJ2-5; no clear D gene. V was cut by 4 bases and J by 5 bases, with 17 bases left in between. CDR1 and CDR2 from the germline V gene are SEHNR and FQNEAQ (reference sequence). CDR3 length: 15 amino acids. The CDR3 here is CASSYPRRLGETQYF. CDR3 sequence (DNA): TGTGCCAGCAGCTACCCACGACGACTTGGCGAGACCCAGTACTTC. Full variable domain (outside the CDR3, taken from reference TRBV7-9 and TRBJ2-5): DTGVSQNPRHKITKRGQNVTFRCDPISEHNRLYWYRQTLGQGPEFLTYFQNEAQLEKSRLLSDRFSAERPKGSFSTLEIQRTEQGDSAMYLCASSYPRRLGETQYFGPGTRLLVL.

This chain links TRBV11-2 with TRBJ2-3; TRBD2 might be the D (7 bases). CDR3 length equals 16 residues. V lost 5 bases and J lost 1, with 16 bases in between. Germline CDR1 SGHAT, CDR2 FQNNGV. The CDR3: CASSRASGGGTDTQYF. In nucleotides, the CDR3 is TGTGCCAGCAGCCGAGCTTCGGGGGGCGGCACAGATACGCAGTATTTT.

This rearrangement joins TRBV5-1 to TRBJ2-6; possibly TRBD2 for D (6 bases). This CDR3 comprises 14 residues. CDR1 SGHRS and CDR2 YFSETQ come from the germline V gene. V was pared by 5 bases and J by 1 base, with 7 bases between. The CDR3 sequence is CASSRGSGANVLTF. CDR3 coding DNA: TGCGCCAGCAGTCGGGGGTCTGGGGCCAACGTCCTGACTTTC.

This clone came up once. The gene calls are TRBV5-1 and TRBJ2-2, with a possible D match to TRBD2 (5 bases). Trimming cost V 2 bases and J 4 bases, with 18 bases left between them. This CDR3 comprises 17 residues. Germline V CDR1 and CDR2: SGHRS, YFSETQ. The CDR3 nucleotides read TGCGCCAGCAGCTTCTCCCCCGTCACACGGGGCACCGGGGAGCTGTTTTTT. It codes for CASSFSPVTRGTGELFF. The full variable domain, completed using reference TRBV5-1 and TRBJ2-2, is KAGVTQTPRYLIKTRGQQVTLSCSPISGHRSVSWYQQTPGQGLQFLFEYFSETQRNKGNFPGRFSGRQFSNSRSEMNVSTLELGDSALYLCASSFSPVTRGTGELFFGEGSRLTVL.

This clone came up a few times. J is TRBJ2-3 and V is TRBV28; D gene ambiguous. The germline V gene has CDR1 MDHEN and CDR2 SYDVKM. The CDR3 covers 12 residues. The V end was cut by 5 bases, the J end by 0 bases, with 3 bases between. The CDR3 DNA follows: TGTGCCAGCAGTCATAGCACAGATACGCAGTATTTT. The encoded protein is CASSHSTDTQYF.

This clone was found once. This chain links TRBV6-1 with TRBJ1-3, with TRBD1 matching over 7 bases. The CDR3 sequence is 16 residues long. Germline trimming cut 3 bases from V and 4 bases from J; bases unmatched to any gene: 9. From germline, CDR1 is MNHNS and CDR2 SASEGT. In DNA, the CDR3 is TGTGCCAGCAGTGACATCACAGGGGTGAAGGGAAACACCATATATTTT. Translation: CASSDITGVKGNTIYF.

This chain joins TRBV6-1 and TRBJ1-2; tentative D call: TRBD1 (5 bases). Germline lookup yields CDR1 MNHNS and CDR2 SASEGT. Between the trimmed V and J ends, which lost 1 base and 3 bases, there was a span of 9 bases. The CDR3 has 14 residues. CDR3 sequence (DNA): TGTGCCAGCAGTGAAGGACGAGGGGACTATGGCTACACCTTC. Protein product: CASSEGRGDYGYTF.

The CDR3 bases are TGTGCCAGCAGCCATTTAAGCGGCAACAATCAGCCCCAGCATTTT. It encodes CASSHLSGNNQPQHF. The chain joins TRBV28 to TRBJ1-5; no clear D. CDR3 length equals 15 residues. Germline CDR1 MDHEN, CDR2 SYDVKM. The V gene lost 6 bases and the J gene lost 3 bases, with 15 bases spanning the gap.

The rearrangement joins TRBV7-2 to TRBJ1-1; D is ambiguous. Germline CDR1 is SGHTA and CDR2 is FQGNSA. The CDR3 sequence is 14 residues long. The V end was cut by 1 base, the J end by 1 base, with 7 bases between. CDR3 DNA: TGTGCCAGCAGCTTAGGACCGAGGAACACTGAAGCTTTCTTT. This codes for CASSLGPRNTEAFF.

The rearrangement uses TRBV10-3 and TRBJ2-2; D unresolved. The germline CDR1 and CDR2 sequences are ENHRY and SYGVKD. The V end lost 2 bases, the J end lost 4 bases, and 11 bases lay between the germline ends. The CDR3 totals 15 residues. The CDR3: CAISEGLGATGELFF. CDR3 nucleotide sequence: TGTGCCATCAGTGAGGGCTTAGGAGCCACCGGGGAGCTGTTTTTT.

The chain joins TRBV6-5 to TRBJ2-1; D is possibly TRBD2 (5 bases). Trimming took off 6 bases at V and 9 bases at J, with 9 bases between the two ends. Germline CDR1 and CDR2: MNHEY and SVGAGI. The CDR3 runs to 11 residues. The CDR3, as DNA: TGTGCCAGCAGGGTGGGGAGTGAGCAGTTCTTC. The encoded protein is CASRVGSEQFF.

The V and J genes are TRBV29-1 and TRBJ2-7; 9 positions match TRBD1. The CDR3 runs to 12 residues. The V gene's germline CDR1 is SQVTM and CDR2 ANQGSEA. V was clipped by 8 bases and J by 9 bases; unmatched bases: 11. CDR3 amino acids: CSTRTGALPQYF. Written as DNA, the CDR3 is TGCAGCACTAGGACAGGGGCCCTTCCGCAGTACTTC.

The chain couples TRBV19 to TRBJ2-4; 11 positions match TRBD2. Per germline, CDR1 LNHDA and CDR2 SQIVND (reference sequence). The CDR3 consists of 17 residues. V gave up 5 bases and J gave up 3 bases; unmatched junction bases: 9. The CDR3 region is CASSGTGTSGLKNIQYF. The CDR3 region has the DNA TGTGCCAGTAGTGGAACCGGGACTAGCGGACTCAAAAACATTCAGTACTTC.

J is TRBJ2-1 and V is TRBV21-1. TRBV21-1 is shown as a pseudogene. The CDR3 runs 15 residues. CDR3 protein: CASSNGGGSGNEQFF. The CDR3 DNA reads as TGTGCCAGCAGCAATGGAGGGGGATCCGGCAATGAGCAGTTCTTC.

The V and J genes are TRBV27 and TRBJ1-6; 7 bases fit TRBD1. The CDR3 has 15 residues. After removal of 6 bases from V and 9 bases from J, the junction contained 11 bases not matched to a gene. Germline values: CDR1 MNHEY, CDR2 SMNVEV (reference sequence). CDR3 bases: TGTGCCAGCAGGAACGAAGACAGGGATAGTTCACCCCTCCACTTT. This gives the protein CASRNEDRDSSPLHF.

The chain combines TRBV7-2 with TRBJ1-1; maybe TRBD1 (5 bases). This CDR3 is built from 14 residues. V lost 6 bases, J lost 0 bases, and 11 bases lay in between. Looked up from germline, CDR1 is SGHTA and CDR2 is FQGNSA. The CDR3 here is CASRRGRVNTEAFF. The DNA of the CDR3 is TGTGCCAGCAGAAGGGGACGTGTGAACACTGAAGCTTTCTTT. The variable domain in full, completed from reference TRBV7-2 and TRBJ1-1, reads GAGVSQSPSNKVTEKGKDVELRCDPISGHTALYWYRQSLGQGLEFLIYFQGNSAPDKSGLPSDRFSAERTGGSVSTLTIQRTQQEDSAVYLCASRRGRVNTEAFFGQGTRLTVV.

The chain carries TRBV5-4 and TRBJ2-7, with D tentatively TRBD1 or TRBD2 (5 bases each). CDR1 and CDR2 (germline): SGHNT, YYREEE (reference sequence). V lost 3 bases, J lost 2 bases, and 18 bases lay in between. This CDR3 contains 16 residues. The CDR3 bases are TGTGCCAGCAGCTCAGATCCTGGGACCATACCCTACGAGCAGTACGTC. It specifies CASSSDPGTIPYEQYV.

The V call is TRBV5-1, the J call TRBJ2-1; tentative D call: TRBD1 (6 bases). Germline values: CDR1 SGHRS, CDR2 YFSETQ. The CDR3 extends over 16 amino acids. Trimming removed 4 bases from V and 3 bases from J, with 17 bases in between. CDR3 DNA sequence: TGCGCCAGCAGCGTACAGGGTGCCCAAGGCTACAATGAGCAGTTCTTC. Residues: CASSVQGAQGYNEQFF. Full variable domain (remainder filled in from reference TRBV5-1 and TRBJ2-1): KAGVTQTPRYLIKTRGQQVTLSCSPISGHRSVSWYQQTPGQGLQFLFEYFSETQRNKGNFPGRFSGRQFSNSRSEMNVSTLELGDSALYLCASSVQGAQGYNEQFFGPGTRLTVL.

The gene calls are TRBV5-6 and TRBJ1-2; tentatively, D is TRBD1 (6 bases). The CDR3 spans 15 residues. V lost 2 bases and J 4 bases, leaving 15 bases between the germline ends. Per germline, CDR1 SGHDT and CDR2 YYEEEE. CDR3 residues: CASSFKPGQAYGYTF. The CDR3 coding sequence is TGTGCCAGCAGCTTTAAACCGGGACAAGCCTATGGCTACACCTTC.

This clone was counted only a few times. This CDR3 is CASSFDRGRQPQHF. CDR3 DNA: TGTGCCAGCAGTTTCGACAGGGGACGGCAGCCCCAGCATTTT. The V gene is TRBV27, the J gene TRBJ1-5, with 8 bases fitting TRBD1. In germline, CDR1 is MNHEY, CDR2 SMNVEV (reference sequence). V lost 3 bases and J lost 7; bases outside the gene matches: 5. The CDR3 runs to 14 residues.

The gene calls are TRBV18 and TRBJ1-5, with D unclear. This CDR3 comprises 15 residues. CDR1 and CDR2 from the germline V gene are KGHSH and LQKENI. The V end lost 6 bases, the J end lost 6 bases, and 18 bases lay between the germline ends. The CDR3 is CASSLTSGYGQPQHF. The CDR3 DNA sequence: TGTGCCAGCTCGCTCACCTCGGGTTATGGTCAGCCCCAGCATTTT.

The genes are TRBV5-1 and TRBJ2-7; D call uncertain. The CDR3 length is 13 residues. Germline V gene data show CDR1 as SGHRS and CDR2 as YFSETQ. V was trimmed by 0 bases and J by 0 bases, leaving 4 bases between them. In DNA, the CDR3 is TGCGCCAGCAGCTTGGCCCCCTCCTACGAGCAGTACTTC. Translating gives CASSLAPSYEQYF.

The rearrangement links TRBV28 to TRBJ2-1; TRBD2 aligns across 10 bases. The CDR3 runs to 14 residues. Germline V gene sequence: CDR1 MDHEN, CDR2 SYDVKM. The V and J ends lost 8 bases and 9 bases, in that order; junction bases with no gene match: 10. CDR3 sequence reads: CASGERGGRFEQFF. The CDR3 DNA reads TGTGCCAGCGGCGAGCGGGGGGGCCGGTTTGAGCAGTTCTTC.

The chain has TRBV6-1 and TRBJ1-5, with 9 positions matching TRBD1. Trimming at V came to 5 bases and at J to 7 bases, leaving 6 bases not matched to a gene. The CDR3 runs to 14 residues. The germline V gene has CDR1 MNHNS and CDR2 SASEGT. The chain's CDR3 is CASSKTGGGQPQHF. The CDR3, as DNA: TGTGCCAGCAGTAAAACAGGGGGCGGGCAGCCCCAGCATTTT.

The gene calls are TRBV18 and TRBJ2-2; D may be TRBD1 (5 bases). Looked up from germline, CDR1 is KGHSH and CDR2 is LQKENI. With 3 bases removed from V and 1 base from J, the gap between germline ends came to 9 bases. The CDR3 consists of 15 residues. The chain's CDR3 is CASSPAGKNTGELFF. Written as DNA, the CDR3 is TGTGCCAGCTCACCGGCAGGGAAGAACACCGGGGAGCTGTTTTTT. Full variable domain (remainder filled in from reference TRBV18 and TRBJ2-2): NAGVMQNPRHLVRRRGQEARLRCSPMKGHSHVYWYRQLPEEGLKFMVYLQKENIIDESGMPKERFSAEFPKEGPSILRIQQVVRGDSAAYFCASSPAGKNTGELFFGEGSRLTVL.